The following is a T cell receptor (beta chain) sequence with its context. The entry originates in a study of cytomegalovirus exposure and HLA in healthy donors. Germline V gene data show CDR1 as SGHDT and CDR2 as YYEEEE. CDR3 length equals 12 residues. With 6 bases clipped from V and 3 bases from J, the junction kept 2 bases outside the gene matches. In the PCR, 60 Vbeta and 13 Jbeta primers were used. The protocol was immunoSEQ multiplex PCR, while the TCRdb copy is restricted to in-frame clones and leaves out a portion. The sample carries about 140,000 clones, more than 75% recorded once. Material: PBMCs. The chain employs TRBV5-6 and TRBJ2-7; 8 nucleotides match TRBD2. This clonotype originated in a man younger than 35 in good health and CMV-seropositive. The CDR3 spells CASTREGYEQYF. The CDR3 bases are TGTGCCAGCACCCGGGAGGGCTACGAGCAGTACTTC. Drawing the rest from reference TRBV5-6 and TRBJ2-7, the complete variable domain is DAGVTQSPTHLIKTRGQQVTLRCSPKSGHDTVSWYQQALGQGPQFIFQYYEEEERQRGNFPDRFSGHQFPNYSSELNVNALLLGDSALYLCASTREGYEQYFGPGTRLTVT.